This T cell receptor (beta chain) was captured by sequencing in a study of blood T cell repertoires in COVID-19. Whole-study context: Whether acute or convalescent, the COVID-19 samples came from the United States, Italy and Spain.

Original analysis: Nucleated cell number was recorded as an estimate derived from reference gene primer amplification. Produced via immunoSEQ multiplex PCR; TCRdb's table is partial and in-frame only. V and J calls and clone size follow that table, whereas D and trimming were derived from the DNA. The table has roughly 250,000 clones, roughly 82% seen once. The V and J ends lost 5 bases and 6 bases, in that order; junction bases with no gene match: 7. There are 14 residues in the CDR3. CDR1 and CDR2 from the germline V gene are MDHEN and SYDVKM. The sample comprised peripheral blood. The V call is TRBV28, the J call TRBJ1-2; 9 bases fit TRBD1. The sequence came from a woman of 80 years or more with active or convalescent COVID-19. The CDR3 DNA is TGTGCCAGCAGTATTCCACAGGGGGCGAATGGCTACACCTTC. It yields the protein CASSIPQGANGYTF.